These T cell receptor beta chains were read from a single sample in a study of cytomegalovirus exposure and HLA in healthy donors. Sequenced by immunoSEQ multiplex PCR; TCRdb stores in-frame clones only, minus some. This sample contains about 38,000 clones. Sequenced material: PBMCs. Receptors were obtained from a man aged 40-49 years in good health and CMV-seropositive. The CDR3 runs from the conserved cysteine through the conserved F or W. The order of the fields is D gene, J gene, V gene, CDR3 DNA, CDR3 protein. D genes are given only for firm matches.

d_gene: NA; j_gene: TRBJ2-3; v_gene: TRBV2; CDR3nt: TGTGCCAGCAGTGATATACGGCGGGGACGGAAACTCACGGATACGCAGTATTTT; CDR3aa: CASSDIRRGRKLTDTQYF
d_gene: NA; j_gene: TRBJ2-1; v_gene: TRBV10-3; CDR3nt: TGTGCCACCGGAGCTGACGGAAATGAGCAGTTCTTC; CDR3aa: CATGADGNEQFF
d_gene: NA; j_gene: TRBJ2-5; v_gene: TRBV5-1; CDR3nt: TGCGCCAGCAGCGTTCTGCCCGCAGGGCCATCAGCACAAGAGACCCAGTACTTC; CDR3aa: CASSVLPAGPSAQETQYF
d_gene: NA; j_gene: TRBJ2-1; v_gene: TRBV15; CDR3nt: TGTGCCACCAGCAGAGGGGGGACTGCCAATGAGCAGTTCTTC; CDR3aa: CATSRGGTANEQFF
d_gene: TRBD2; j_gene: TRBJ2-1; v_gene: TRBV6-5; CDR3nt: TGTGCCAGCAGTCCTAGCGGGAGGGCCACAGGTTTCTTC; CDR3aa: CASSPSGRATGFF
d_gene: NA; j_gene: TRBJ2-1; v_gene: TRBV6-1; CDR3nt: TGTGCCAGCAGCCCGGGACTCCCGGCGGATGAGCAGTTCTTC; CDR3aa: CASSPGLPADEQFF
d_gene: TRBD1; j_gene: TRBJ1-6; v_gene: TRBV30; CDR3nt: TGTGCCTGGATTCGGACAGGGTTGAATTCACCCCTCCACTTT; CDR3aa: CAWIRTGLNSPLHF
d_gene: TRBD2; j_gene: TRBJ2-7; v_gene: TRBV11-1; CDR3nt: TGTGCCAGCTCGACTAGCGTTCTTAACGAGCAGTACTTC; CDR3aa: CASSTSVLNEQYF
d_gene: TRBD2; j_gene: TRBJ2-1; v_gene: TRBV7-2; CDR3nt: TGTGCCAGCAGCGTGAGCGGGAGAAGGGTTGAGCAGTTCTTC; CDR3aa: CASSVSGRRVEQFF
d_gene: TRBD1; j_gene: TRBJ1-2; v_gene: TRBV30; CDR3nt: TGTGCCTGGAGTGTACAGGGGAATAATGGCTACACCTTC; CDR3aa: CAWSVQGNNGYTF
d_gene: TRBD1; j_gene: TRBJ2-1; v_gene: TRBV7-2; CDR3nt: TGTGCCAGCAGCTGGGGACAGTACAATGAGCAGTTCTTC; CDR3aa: CASSWGQYNEQFF
d_gene: TRBD2; j_gene: TRBJ2-7; v_gene: TRBV9; CDR3nt: TGTGCCAGCAGCGCCCTAGCGGGAGTAACGTACGAGCAGTACTTC; CDR3aa: CASSALAGVTYEQYF
d_gene: NA; j_gene: TRBJ1-2; v_gene: TRBV7-9; CDR3nt: TGTGCCAGCAGCTTAGAAACGGCAGGGGAGGGCTACACCTTC; CDR3aa: CASSLETAGEGYTF
d_gene: TRBD1; j_gene: TRBJ2-1; v_gene: TRBV18; CDR3nt: TGTGCCAGCTCACGTGGCAGGGGGACCTACAATGAGCAGTTCTTC; CDR3aa: CASSRGRGTYNEQFF
d_gene: NA; j_gene: TRBJ2-1; v_gene: TRBV5-6; CDR3nt: TGTGCCAGCAGCAGAGCCAATGAGCAGTTCTTC; CDR3aa: CASSRANEQFF
d_gene: TRBD2; j_gene: TRBJ2-3; v_gene: TRBV4-3; CDR3nt: TGCGCCAGCAGCGGTAAGCGGGAGATTTTGAGCGGCGCAGATACGCAGTATTTT; CDR3aa: CASSGKREILSGADTQYF
d_gene: TRBD1; j_gene: TRBJ2-7; v_gene: TRBV27; CDR3nt: TGTGCCAGCAGAGCACAGGGGGGCGAGCAGTACTTC; CDR3aa: CASRAQGGEQYF
d_gene: NA; j_gene: TRBJ2-3; v_gene: TRBV27; CDR3nt: TGTGCCAGCAAAATTCCGAGCACAGATACGCAGTATTTT; CDR3aa: CASKIPSTDTQYF
d_gene: NA; j_gene: TRBJ1-4; v_gene: TRBV9; CDR3nt: TGTGCCAGCAGCCCCGGTCCGGGTCCTAATGAAAAACTGTTTTTT; CDR3aa: CASSPGPGPNEKLFF
d_gene: TRBD1; j_gene: TRBJ1-1; v_gene: TRBV30; CDR3nt: TGTGCCTGGACCTGGGACAGGTCGAACACTGAAGCTTTCTTT; CDR3aa: CAWTWDRSNTEAFF
d_gene: NA; j_gene: TRBJ2-3; v_gene: TRBV5-1; CDR3nt: TGCGCCAGCAGCTTGGCCGTGGGGGCAGGCACAGATACGCAGTATTTT; CDR3aa: CASSLAVGAGTDTQYF
d_gene: NA; j_gene: TRBJ1-4; v_gene: TRBV7-9; CDR3nt: TGTGCCAGCAGCTTAGAACGGGGGGCTAATGAAAAACTGTTTTTT; CDR3aa: CASSLERGANEKLFF
d_gene: NA; j_gene: TRBJ1-1; v_gene: TRBV5-1; CDR3nt: TGCGCCAGCAGCTTGGACGGTTGGCGGACTGAAGCTTTCTTT; CDR3aa: CASSLDGWRTEAFF
d_gene: NA; j_gene: TRBJ2-1; v_gene: TRBV12-5; CDR3nt: TGTGCTAGTGGTTCGGGTGAGCAGTTCTTC; CDR3aa: CASGSGEQFF
d_gene: NA; j_gene: TRBJ1-2; v_gene: TRBV6-5; CDR3nt: TGTGCCAGCCGGGGGACTGGGTCTGGCTACACCTTC; CDR3aa: CASRGTGSGYTF
d_gene: TRBD1; j_gene: TRBJ2-3; v_gene: TRBV28; CDR3nt: TGTGCCAGCAGTAGGGGGCTTGGCGCCCAGGTAGATACGCAGTATTTT; CDR3aa: CASSRGLGAQVDTQYF
d_gene: NA; j_gene: TRBJ2-2; v_gene: TRBV6-5; CDR3nt: TGTGCCAGCAGTTTCCGACGGGGTATCGGGGAGCTGCTTTTT; CDR3aa: CASSFRRGIGELLF
d_gene: NA; j_gene: TRBJ2-5; v_gene: TRBV4-1; CDR3nt: TGCGCCAGCAGCCCTCGACTAGTCCCCCAAGAGACCCAGTACTTC; CDR3aa: CASSPRLVPQETQYF
d_gene: NA; j_gene: TRBJ2-6; v_gene: TRBV18; CDR3nt: TGTGCCAGCTCACCAAAACACGCTGGGGCCAACGTCCTGACTTTC; CDR3aa: CASSPKHAGANVLTF
d_gene: NA; j_gene: TRBJ2-5; v_gene: TRBV9; CDR3nt: TGTGCCAGCGCGAGGGGGGAGGGTCAAGAGACCCAGTACTTC; CDR3aa: CASARGEGQETQYF
d_gene: NA; j_gene: TRBJ1-2; v_gene: TRBV5-1; CDR3nt: TGCGCCAGCAGCTCCACCGCGACCGACAGGAATTATGGCTACACCTTC; CDR3aa: CASSSTATDRNYGYTF
d_gene: TRBD1; j_gene: TRBJ2-5; v_gene: TRBV7-9; CDR3nt: TGTGCCAGCAGCTCGGGACAGGGGGGTCAAGAGACCCAGTACTTC; CDR3aa: CASSSGQGGQETQYF
d_gene: TRBD2; j_gene: TRBJ2-2; v_gene: TRBV7-3; CDR3nt: TGTGCCAGCAGCTTAACGGGACTAGCGGCCGGGGAGCTGTTTTTT; CDR3aa: CASSLTGLAAGELFF
d_gene: NA; j_gene: TRBJ2-5; v_gene: TRBV7-9; CDR3nt: TGTGCCAGCATGGGAGACCCGGTCCAAGAGACCCAGTACTTC; CDR3aa: CASMGDPVQETQYF
d_gene: NA; j_gene: TRBJ1-3; v_gene: TRBV5-4; CDR3nt: TGTGCCAGCAGCTTGGACAGGGCTGGAAACACCATATATTTT; CDR3aa: CASSLDRAGNTIYF
d_gene: NA; j_gene: TRBJ1-4; v_gene: TRBV9; CDR3nt: TGTGCCAGCAGCCCCCGGGGGGGAGGTGAAAAACTGTTTTTT; CDR3aa: CASSPRGGGEKLFF
d_gene: NA; j_gene: TRBJ1-2; v_gene: TRBV19; CDR3nt: TGTGCCAGTGGACAGCGCCTTGGGGGCTACACCTTC; CDR3aa: CASGQRLGGYTF
d_gene: TRBD1; j_gene: TRBJ2-7; v_gene: TRBV13; CDR3nt: TGTGCCAGCAGCCGGGACAGCGAGCAGTACTTC; CDR3aa: CASSRDSEQYF
d_gene: TRBD1; j_gene: TRBJ2-5; v_gene: TRBV19; CDR3nt: TGTGCCAGTAGGGGGACAGCCAAAGAGACCCAGTACTTC; CDR3aa: CASRGTAKETQYF
d_gene: TRBD2; j_gene: TRBJ2-1; v_gene: TRBV19; CDR3nt: TGTGCCAGTAGAACGGGACTAGCGGGAGGAGGCGAGCAGTTCTTC; CDR3aa: CASRTGLAGGGEQFF
d_gene: TRBD1; j_gene: TRBJ2-7; v_gene: TRBV9; CDR3nt: TGTGCCAGTAGCGTAGCCGGGACAGGGTCCTACGAGCAGTACTTC; CDR3aa: CASSVAGTGSYEQYF
d_gene: NA; j_gene: TRBJ2-4; v_gene: TRBV19; CDR3nt: TGTGCCAGTAGTACCTCGACTATTACCAAAAACATTCAGTACTTC; CDR3aa: CASSTSTITKNIQYF